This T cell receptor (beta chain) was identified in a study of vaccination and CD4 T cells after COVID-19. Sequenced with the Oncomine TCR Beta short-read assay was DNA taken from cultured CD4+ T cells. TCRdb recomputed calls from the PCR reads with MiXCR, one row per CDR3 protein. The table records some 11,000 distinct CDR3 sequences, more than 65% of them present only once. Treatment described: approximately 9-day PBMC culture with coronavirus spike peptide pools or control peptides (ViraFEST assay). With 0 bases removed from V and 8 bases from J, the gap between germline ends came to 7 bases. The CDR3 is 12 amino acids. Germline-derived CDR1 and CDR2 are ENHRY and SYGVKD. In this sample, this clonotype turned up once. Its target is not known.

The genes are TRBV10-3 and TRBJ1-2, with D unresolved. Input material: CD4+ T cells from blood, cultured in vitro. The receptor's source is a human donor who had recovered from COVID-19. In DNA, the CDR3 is TGTGCCATCAGTGAGTCAGGCGTGGGCTACACCTTC. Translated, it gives CAISESGVGYTF.